This T cell receptor beta chain was profiled in a study of cytomegalovirus exposure and HLA in healthy donors. Only one count was recorded for this clone. The antigen remains unidentified. The germline CDR1 and CDR2 sequences are SGDLS and YYNGEE. The CDR3 is 15 residues long. J lost 9 bases, V lost 0 bases, and 6 bases had no gene match. The donors were healthy bone marrow donors. Researchers ran the PCR with 60 Vbeta and 13 Jbeta primers. Assay: immunoSEQ multiplex PCR; the TCRdb copy retains only in-frame clones and omits some. The data hold around 140,000 clones, with 70% to 80% observed a single time. Study-level points and caveats: The productive fraction for most TCR beta V segments was about 90% or about 30% in an earlier analysis.

The sample taken for sequencing was PBMCs. This clonotype originated in a female donor in good health and CMV-seronegative. V gene TRBV9 combines with J gene TRBJ2-4; 10 nucleotides align to TRBD2. The CDR3 sequence: CASSVDSGRGGIQYF. Here the CDR3 DNA reads TGTGCCAGCAGCGTAGACAGCGGGAGGGGTGGCATTCAGTACTTC.